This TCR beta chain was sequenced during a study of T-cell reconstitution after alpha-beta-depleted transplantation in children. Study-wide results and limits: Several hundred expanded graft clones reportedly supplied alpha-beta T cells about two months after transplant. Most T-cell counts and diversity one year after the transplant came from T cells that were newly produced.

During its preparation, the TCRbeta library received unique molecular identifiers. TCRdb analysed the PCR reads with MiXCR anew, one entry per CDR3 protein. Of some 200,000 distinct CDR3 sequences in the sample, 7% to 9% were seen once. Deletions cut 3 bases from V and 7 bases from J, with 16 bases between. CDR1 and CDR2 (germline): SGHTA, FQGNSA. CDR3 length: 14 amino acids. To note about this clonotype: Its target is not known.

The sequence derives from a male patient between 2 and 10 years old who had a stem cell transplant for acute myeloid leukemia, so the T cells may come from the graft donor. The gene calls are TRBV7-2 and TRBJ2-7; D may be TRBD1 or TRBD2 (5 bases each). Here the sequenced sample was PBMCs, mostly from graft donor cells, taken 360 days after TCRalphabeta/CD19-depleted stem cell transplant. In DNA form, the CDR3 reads TGTGCCAGCAGCTTCGGGACGTTTCTTTGGGAGCAGTACTTC. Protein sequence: CASSFGTFLWEQYF.